These 6 T cell receptor beta chains were all obtained from the same sample, sequenced in a study of early T cells in non-severe SARS-CoV-2 infection. In TCRdb, the 5' RACE reads were re-called with MiXCR into one record per CDR3 protein. The data contain about 100,000 distinct CDR3 sequences, approximately 13% of them singletons. Sequenced: whole blood. The receptors were gathered from an adult who was a healthcare worker with PCR-confirmed SARS-CoV-2 infection or an uninfected control (not recorded which).

The chain uses TRBV2 and TRBJ2-1; D possibly corresponds to TRBD2 (5 bases). This CDR3 has 12 amino acids. Germline V gene lookup returns CDR1 SNHLY and CDR2 FYNNEI. V was pared by 10 bases and J by 10 bases, with 17 bases between. The CDR3 loop reads CAILTLAGEQFF. CDR3 nucleotide sequence: TGTGCCATCCTCACCCTAGCTGGGGAGCAGTTCTTC. Together with reference TRBV2 and TRBJ2-1, the CDR3 gives the full variable domain: EPEVTQTPSHQVTQMGQEVILRCVPISNHLYFYWYRQILGQKVEFLVSFYNNEISEKSEIFDDQFSVERPDGSNFTLKIRSTKLEDSAMYFCAILTLAGEQFFGPGTRLTVL.

This clonotype was counted many times. The chain combines TRBV28 with TRBJ2-1; D is ambiguous. The CDR3 loop spans 11 amino acids. CDR1 and CDR2 (germline): MDHEN, SYDVKM. With 6 bases removed from V and 11 bases from J, the gap between germline ends came to 11 bases. CDR3 sequence (DNA): TGTGCCAGCAGCCCCCGAGTAAAGCAGTTCTTC. It yields the protein CASSPRVKQFF.

This clonotype was recorded many times. The chain links TRBV24-1 to TRBJ1-5; tentative D call: TRBD1 (5 bases). The V gene lost 9 bases and the J gene lost 8 bases, with 19 bases spanning the gap. Looked up from germline, CDR1 is KGHDR and CDR2 is SFDVKD. The CDR3 sequence is 14 residues long. The CDR3: CATGPGYRTEPQHF. In DNA form, the CDR3 reads TGTGCCACCGGGCCAGGGTATCGGACGGAGCCCCAGCATTTT.

This clonotype has just a few counts. V is TRBV7-6 and J is TRBJ2-2; the match to TRBD2 covers 7 bases. The trim removed 1 base at V and 1 base at J, leaving 6 bases unmatched. The V gene's germline CDR1 is SGHVS and CDR2 FNYEAQ. The CDR3 extends over 17 amino acids. The CDR3 protein is CASSLGAVAGNTGELFF. DNA for the CDR3: TGTGCCAGCAGCTTAGGGGCGGTAGCGGGGAACACCGGGGAGCTGTTTTTT.

This clonotype was counted ten times or more. Written as DNA, the CDR3 is TGTGCCAGCAGCTTAGATCGCGGGGGCTACAATGAGCAGTTCTTC. Protein: CASSLDRGGYNEQFF. The chain couples TRBV7-9 to TRBJ2-1, with 7 bases matching TRBD2. In germline, CDR1 is SEHNR, CDR2 FQNEAQ (reference sequence). CDR3 length equals 15 residues. V shed 1 base, J shed 3 bases, and the junction held 3 bases outside the gene matches.

V and J are TRBV20-1 and TRBJ2-1, with a possible D match to TRBD1 (6 bases). Germline V lookup: CDR1 DFQATT, CDR2 SNEGSKA (reference sequence). Trimming took 6 bases from V and 5 from J, leaving 14 bases between them. The CDR3 length is 13 residues. The DNA of the CDR3 is TGCAGTGCACGCCGGGACAAAGACAATGAGCAGTTCTTC. As protein: CSARRDKDNEQFF.